Listed here are 31 T cell receptor beta chains from one sample, sequenced in a study of radiotherapy plus CTLA-4 blockade in lung cancer. Clones were read by immunoSEQ multiplex PCR, and TCRdb kept only the in-frame ones, dropping some. Of 23,000 or so clones in the sample, approximately 70% were seen once. Sequenced material: peripheral blood, taken from a patient treated with radiotherapy plus ipilimumab. The receptors were gathered from a human donor with non-small cell lung cancer who had stable disease on radiotherapy plus ipilimumab.

This clone showed up just a few times. The rearrangement links TRBV4-2 to TRBJ2-3; TRBD1 might be the D (6 bases). Germline V gene lookup returns CDR1 LGHNA and CDR2 YNFKEQ. This CDR3 has 15 residues. V shed 1 base and J shed 2 bases, with 10 bases lying between them. CDR3 amino acids: CASSQVDSYTDTQYF. The DNA of the CDR3 is TGTGCCAGCAGCCAAGTGGACAGCTACACAGATACGCAGTATTTT.

This clone has just a few counts. The CDR3 DNA reads TGTGCCAGCAACTCTTGGCCGGAGCCCCAGCATTTT. Residues: CASNSWPEPQHF. The rearrangement joins TRBV2 to TRBJ1-5, with no clear D. V was pared by 7 bases and J by 8 bases, with 12 bases between. The CDR3 is 12 amino acids. The germline gives CDR1 SNHLY, CDR2 FYNNEI.

The gene calls are TRBV20-1 and TRBJ2-7, with TRBD1 identical over 7 bases. Germline values: CDR1 DFQATT, CDR2 SNEGSKA (reference sequence). CDR3 length: 11 amino acids. V was pared by 7 bases and J by 5 bases, with 5 bases of the junction left unmatched. The CDR3 DNA sequence: TGCAGTGGCATGCAGGGGGACGAGCAGTACTTC. Protein product: CSGMQGDEQYF.

This rearrangement joins TRBV27 to TRBJ2-6; D remains unclear. This CDR3 has 14 amino acids. V was trimmed by 5 bases and J by 1 base, leaving 6 bases between them. Germline CDR1 and CDR2: MNHEY and SMNVEV (reference sequence). The CDR3, as DNA: TGTGCCAGCAGTCCGAAGTCTGGGGCCAACGTCCTGACTTTC. It yields the protein CASSPKSGANVLTF. The whole variable domain, filled in from reference TRBV27 and TRBJ2-6, reads EAQVTQNPRYLITVTGKKLTVTCSQNMNHEYMSWYRQDPGLGLRQIYYSMNVEVTDKGDVPEGYKVSRKEKRNFPLILESPSPNQTSLYFCASSPKSGANVLTFGAGSRLTVL.

The chain is built from TRBV6-1 and TRBJ2-6; 9 bases line up with TRBD1. The CDR3 consists of 14 residues. CDR1 is MNHNS and CDR2 is SASEGT in the germline V gene. V shed 8 bases, J shed 5 bases, and the junction held 4 bases outside the gene matches. The CDR3: CASSQGARANVLTF. In DNA form, the CDR3 reads TGTGCCAGCTCACAGGGGGCAAGGGCCAACGTCCTGACTTTC.

The chain couples TRBV5-6 to TRBJ2-2; TRBD2 matches at 11 bases. V shed 0 bases, J shed 5 bases, and the junction held 0 bases outside the gene matches. The CDR3 is 15 amino acids. Germline V gene data show CDR1 as SGHDT and CDR2 as YYEEEE. CDR3 loop: CASSLGLAGTGELFF. The CDR3, as DNA: TGTGCCAGCAGCTTGGGACTAGCGGGGACCGGGGAGCTGTTTTTT.

With respect to this clone: An end of the junction does not agree with germline; a read error may underlie this. As DNA, the CDR3 is TGCGCCAGCAGCTTGGCGGGGGACTATAGCTACACCTTC. Residues: CASSLAGDYSYTF. The chain has TRBV5-1 and TRBJ1-2; maybe TRBD1 (5 bases). The CDR3 contains 13 residues. The germline CDR1 and CDR2 sequences are SGHRS and YFSETQ.

This sequence joins TRBV27 and TRBJ2-3; possibly TRBD1 for D (6 bases). The CDR3 contains 13 residues. The V gene lost 8 bases and the J gene lost 9 bases, with 18 bases spanning the gap. Germline V gene lookup returns CDR1 MNHEY and CDR2 SMNVEV (reference sequence). This CDR3 is CASGNPQGGTQYF. For the CDR3, the DNA is TGTGCCAGCGGGAATCCACAGGGTGGCACGCAGTATTTT.

This clone was seen a single time. The V and J genes are TRBV4-2 and TRBJ2-5, with D hard to call. Germline loops: CDR1 LGHNA, CDR2 YNFKEQ. The CDR3 is made up of 12 amino acids. Trimming stripped 8 bases from V and 5 bases from J, with 12 bases between. Here the CDR3 reads CASASRWETQYF. CDR3 DNA sequence: TGTGCCAGCGCGTCGAGGTGGGAGACCCAGTACTTC.

V is TRBV7-9 and J is TRBJ2-7; D gene uncertain. Germline CDR1 SEHNR, CDR2 FQNEAQ (reference sequence). V was pared by 3 bases and J by 2 bases, with 11 bases between. CDR3 size: 14 residues. The CDR3 DNA follows: TGTGCCAGCAGCTTGGTTCAGCCCCCCTACGAGCAGTACTTC. Its translation: CASSLVQPPYEQYF.

The CDR3 sequence: CASRETGYYEQYF. CDR3 DNA: TGTGCCAGCAGGGAGACAGGGTACTACGAGCAGTACTTC. The chain employs TRBV2 and TRBJ2-7; 7 bases fit TRBD1. The V segment lost 6 bases and the J segment 3 bases; nucleotides outside the gene matches: 5. The CDR3 loop spans 13 amino acids. The germline V gene encodes CDR1 SNHLY and CDR2 FYNNEI.

The chain recombines TRBV28 with TRBJ1-5, with D possibly matching TRBD1 (6 bases). Trimming stripped 5 bases from V and 6 bases from J, with 14 bases between. Germline values: CDR1 MDHEN, CDR2 SYDVKM. The CDR3 loop spans 14 amino acids. The CDR3 loop reads CASSPWTVSQPQHF. The CDR3 bases are TGTGCCAGCAGTCCCTGGACAGTTAGTCAGCCCCAGCATTTT.

The rearrangement joins TRBV15 to TRBJ2-7; TRBD2 matches 10 bases. V lost 0 bases, J lost 1 base, and 3 bases stayed unmatched. Germline values: CDR1 LNHNV, CDR2 YYDKDF (reference sequence). This CDR3 is 16 amino acids long. CDR3 DNA: TGTGCCACCAGCAGAGAAGCGGGACTAGCGTCCTACGAGCAGTACTTC. This gives the protein CATSREAGLASYEQYF.

The chain joins TRBV5-1 to TRBJ2-1, with D perhaps matching TRBD1 (6 bases). Germline CDR1 SGHRS, CDR2 YFSETQ. Between the trimmed V and J ends, which lost 1 base and 4 bases, there was a span of 15 bases. This CDR3 has 16 residues. The chain's CDR3 is CASSLLPSGEYNEQFF. DNA of the CDR3: TGCGCCAGCAGCTTGTTACCGTCAGGGGAGTACAATGAGCAGTTCTTC.

The chain is built from TRBV29-1 and TRBJ2-4; perhaps TRBD2 as D (6 bases). Trimming shortened V by 0 bases and J by 7 bases, and 13 bases separated the two germline ends. Germline V gene data show CDR1 as SQVTM and CDR2 as ANQGSEA. This CDR3 region has 14 residues. This chain's CDR3 is CSVEDPGLGNIQYF. The CDR3 DNA sequence: TGCAGCGTTGAAGATCCGGGACTTGGGAACATTCAGTACTTC.

The V gene is TRBV19, the J gene TRBJ2-1; D might be TRBD1 (6 bases). Germline CDR1 is LNHDA and CDR2 is SQIVND (reference sequence). CDR3 length: 18 amino acids. V was shortened by 5 bases and J by 5 bases, with 25 bases between the two germline ends. The CDR3: CASSGWGQRSGVDNEQFF. CDR3 sequence (DNA): TGTGCCAGTAGTGGGTGGGGGCAGCGATCAGGGGTGGACAATGAGCAGTTCTTC.

The gene calls are TRBV9 and TRBJ2-7; 12 bases fit TRBD2. V dropped 3 bases and J dropped 3; count of bases not matched to a gene: 7. This CDR3 has 16 amino acids. From germline, CDR1 is SGDLS and CDR2 YYNGEE. The CDR3 region has the DNA TGTGCCAGCAGCGCTGGAGGGACTAGCGGGTACTACGAGCAGTACTTC. Protein product: CASSAGGTSGYYEQYF.

The J gene is TRBJ2-1, the V gene TRBV5-1; 8 positions agree with TRBD1. This CDR3 is built from 16 residues. CDR1 and CDR2 (germline): SGHRS, YFSETQ. Trimming cost V 1 base and J 9 bases; bases outside gene matches: 12. The CDR3 loop is CASSLLAGGFGLEQFF. The CDR3 DNA sequence: TGCGCCAGCAGCTTGCTGGCAGGGGGCTTCGGTCTTGAGCAGTTCTTC.

The chain is built from TRBV6-1 and TRBJ2-7; 7 bases are shared with TRBD2. Germline V CDR1 and CDR2: MNHNS, SASEGT. CDR3 length equals 15 residues. J lost 3 bases, V lost 1 base, and 6 bases had no gene match. The CDR3 region is CASSEGASGYYEQYF. Written as DNA, the CDR3 is TGTGCCAGCAGTGAAGGGGCTAGCGGATACTACGAGCAGTACTTC.

This clone was observed a single time. J is TRBJ2-2 and V is TRBV11-3; perhaps TRBD2 as D (5 bases). V lost 3 bases and J 0 bases, leaving 11 bases between the germline ends. The CDR3 is 16 amino acids. Per the germline V gene, CDR1 is SGHNT and CDR2 is YENEEA. The CDR3 reads CASSFLGSSNTGELFF. In nucleotides, the CDR3 is TGTGCCAGCAGCTTTTTGGGGAGTTCGAACACCGGGGAGCTGTTTTTT. The full variable domain, rest sourced from reference TRBV11-3 and TRBJ2-2, is EAGVVQSPRYKIIEKKQPVAFWCNPISGHNTLYWYLQNLGQGPELLIRYENEEAVDDSQLPKDRFSAERLKGVDSTLKIQPAELGDSAVYLCASSFLGSSNTGELFFGEGSRLTVL.

The chain has TRBV6-1 and TRBJ2-5; 7 bases are a match to TRBD1. Germline assignment: CDR1 MNHNS and CDR2 SASEGT. The CDR3 has 13 residues. With 7 bases clipped from V and 4 bases from J, the junction kept 6 bases outside the gene matches. CDR3: CASTLSGGETQYF. CDR3 DNA: TGTGCCAGCACCCTCTCAGGGGGAGAGACCCAGTACTTC.

Within the sample, this clone is medium-sized. The chain joins TRBV19 to TRBJ2-2; 11 nucleotides align to TRBD2. The germline V gene encodes CDR1 LNHDA and CDR2 SQIVND (reference sequence). The CDR3 loop spans 15 amino acids. After removal of 5 bases from V and 8 bases from J, the junction contained 7 bases not matched to a gene. Here the CDR3 reads CASSRVAGGTGELFF. As DNA, the CDR3 is TGTGCCAGTAGTCGGGTAGCGGGAGGGACGGGGGAGCTGTTTTTT.

In regard to this clone: Distinct nucleotide sequences in the sample also encode this CDR3. V and J are TRBV7-2 and TRBJ1-5; D uncertain. The germline V and J ends were trimmed by 1 base and 3 bases, with 10 bases remaining between them. The V gene's germline CDR1 is SGHTA and CDR2 FQGNSA. The CDR3 totals 15 residues. Written as DNA, the CDR3 is TGTGCCAGCAGCTTAGGGGCTGGGAACAATCAGCCCCAGCATTTT. Encoded protein: CASSLGAGNNQPQHF.

The CDR3 region is CASSREETQYF. CDR3 coding DNA: TGTGCCAGCAGCCGCGAAGAGACCCAGTACTTC. The V and J genes are TRBV5-4 and TRBJ2-5; D is ambiguous. The length of the CDR3 is 11 residues. The V end lost 4 bases, the J end lost 3 bases, and 4 bases lay between the germline ends. Germline V gene lookup returns CDR1 SGHNT and CDR2 YYREEE (reference sequence).

The V call is TRBV11-3, the J call TRBJ2-5; possible D gene TRBD2, 6 bases. The CDR3 is made up of 12 amino acids. V lost 10 bases, J lost 7 bases, and 16 bases lay in between. Germline CDR1 reads SGHNT; CDR2 reads YENEEA. CDR3 region: CATSGLAGTQYF. The CDR3 DNA reads TGTGCCACCTCGGGACTGGCGGGGACCCAGTACTTC.

The chain employs TRBV14 and TRBJ2-1, with 9 bases matching TRBD2. CDR1 is SGHDN and CDR2 is FVKESK in the germline V gene. J lost 8 bases, V lost 6 bases, and 14 bases had no gene match. The CDR3 has 16 residues. The CDR3 DNA sequence: TGTGCCAGCAGGATGTTTGCGGGAGGGGATTTGGATGAGCAGTTCTTC. It translates to CASRMFAGGDLDEQFF.

Notes on this clone: A junction boundary mismatches the germline segment, possibly from a read error. This chain connects TRBV5-6 to TRBJ1-4, with D possibly being TRBD1 (5 bases). This CDR3 region has 13 residues. Germline V lookup: CDR1 SGHDT, CDR2 YYEEEE. CDR3: CASSLGRGQSLLF. The CDR3 DNA reads TGTGCCAGCAGCTTAGGACGAGGACAATCACTGCTTTTT. Variable domain in full (rest from reference TRBV5-6 and TRBJ1-4): DAGVTQSPTHLIKTRGQQVTLRCSPKSGHDTVSWYQQALGQGPQFIFQYYEEEERQRGNFPDRFSGHQFPNYSSELNVNALLLGDSALYLCASSLGRGQSLLFGSGTQLSVL.

The chain links TRBV18 to TRBJ2-1; D is perhaps TRBD1 or TRBD2 (6 bases each). With 6 bases removed from V and 0 bases from J, the gap between germline ends came to 15 bases. This CDR3 comprises 16 residues. Germline CDR1 KGHSH, CDR2 LQKENI. The CDR3 bases are TGTGCCAGCTCCAAGGGGGGAGCCCTCTCCTACAATGAGCAGTTCTTC. It translates to CASSKGGALSYNEQFF.

The chain joins TRBV6-1 to TRBJ1-6; D possibly corresponds to TRBD1 (6 bases). This CDR3 has 15 amino acids. V was pared by 1 base and J by 10 bases, with 14 bases between. Germline V lookup: CDR1 MNHNS, CDR2 SASEGT. CDR3 region: CASSEGWGLRSPLHF. The CDR3 coding sequence is TGTGCCAGCAGTGAAGGGTGGGGGCTTCGATCACCCCTCCACTTT.

The rearrangement joins TRBV4-1 to TRBJ1-5, with D uncertain. Germline V lookup: CDR1 MGHRA, CDR2 YSYEKL. V lost 4 bases to trimming and J lost 10 bases, with 17 bases between them. This CDR3 has 14 residues. CDR3 sequence (DNA): TGCGCCAGCAGCCTAAGCTCTTACGTGGGTCCCCAGCATTTT. Protein sequence: CASSLSSYVGPQHF.

This clone appeared a few times. The rearrangement links TRBV7-9 to TRBJ1-1, with TRBD1 identical over 9 bases. V shed 7 bases, J shed 4 bases, and the junction held 10 bases outside the gene matches. This CDR3 comprises 15 residues. The germline V gene encodes CDR1 SEHNR and CDR2 FQNEAQ (reference sequence). The CDR3 coding sequence is TGTGCCAGCACCCTAGATGGACAGGGGAGCACTGAAGCTTTCTTT. Amino acids: CASTLDGQGSTEAFF.